This section outlines one T cell receptor (beta chain) sequence together with its context. The antigen remains unidentified. These data originate in a study of beta chain features in type 1 diabetes. Points from the study as a whole: Any HLA type influence on TCRB rearrangement was left unresolved here. Shorter TCRB CDR3s, moderately but significantly so, were found in Type 1 diabetes patients in all four CD4+ subsets. Researchers caution that PCR might favor shorter templates, equally among patients and controls.

The isolated RNA, all of it, was reverse transcribed, so expressed TCRB transcripts were what got sequenced. The table came from immunoSEQ multiplex PCR; TCRdb's copy has only in-frame clones and leaves some out. This table has approximately 160,000 clones, about 9.4% appearing once. The CDR3 is 14 amino acids. J was trimmed by 10 bases and V by 6 bases; bases with no gene match: 9. Germline V lookup: CDR1 SGHAT, CDR2 FQNNGV. Each of the CD4+ naive, central memory, regulatory and stem cell-like memory populations was sorted via CD45RO/CCR7/CD25/CD127/CD95/CD27. The sequencing input was central memory CD4+ T cells from blood. The rearrangement links TRBV11-2 to TRBJ1-4; 9 bases line up with TRBD1. This clonotype was sampled from a man aged 30 to 45 with type 1 diabetes. The CDR3 reads CASSPQGAGGKLFF. The DNA for the CDR3 is TGTGCCAGCAGTCCACAGGGGGCGGGAGGAAAACTGTTTTTT.